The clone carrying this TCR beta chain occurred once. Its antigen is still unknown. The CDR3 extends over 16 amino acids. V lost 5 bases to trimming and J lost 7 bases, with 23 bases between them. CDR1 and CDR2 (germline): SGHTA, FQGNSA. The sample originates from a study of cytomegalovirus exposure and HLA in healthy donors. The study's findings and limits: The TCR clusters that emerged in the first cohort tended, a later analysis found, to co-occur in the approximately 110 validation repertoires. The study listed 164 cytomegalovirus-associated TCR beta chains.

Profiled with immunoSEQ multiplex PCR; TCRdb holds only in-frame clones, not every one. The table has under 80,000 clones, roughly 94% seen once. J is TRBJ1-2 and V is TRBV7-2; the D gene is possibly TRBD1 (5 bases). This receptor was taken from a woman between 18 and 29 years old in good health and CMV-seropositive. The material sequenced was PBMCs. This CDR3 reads CASSAVQQVTSSGYTF. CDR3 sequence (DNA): TGTGCCAGCAGCGCCGTTCAACAGGTGACCTCCTCTGGCTACACCTTC.